This T cell receptor (beta chain) is drawn from a study of shared clonotypes between healthy human individuals. The CDR3 has 15 amino acids. Per the germline V gene, CDR1 is MNHNS and CDR2 is SASEGT. J was trimmed by 5 bases and V by 5 bases; bases with no gene match: 6. The repertoire was sequenced with immunoSEQ multiplex PCR; TCRdb's copy has only in-frame clones and lacks some. Altogether some 980,000 clones are present, less than 85% being singletons, with the ten largest covering approximately 1.5%. J is TRBJ1-3 and V is TRBV6-1; the match to TRBD1 covers 10 bases. The receptor's source is a man between 18 and 35 years old in good health. Sample: memory CD4+ T cells sorted from blood. Subset in this sample: CD45RA-negative fraction. This CDR3 reads CASSQTGGPRNTIYF. The CDR3 DNA reads as TGTGCCAGCAGTCAGACAGGGGGCCCACGAAACACCATATATTTT.